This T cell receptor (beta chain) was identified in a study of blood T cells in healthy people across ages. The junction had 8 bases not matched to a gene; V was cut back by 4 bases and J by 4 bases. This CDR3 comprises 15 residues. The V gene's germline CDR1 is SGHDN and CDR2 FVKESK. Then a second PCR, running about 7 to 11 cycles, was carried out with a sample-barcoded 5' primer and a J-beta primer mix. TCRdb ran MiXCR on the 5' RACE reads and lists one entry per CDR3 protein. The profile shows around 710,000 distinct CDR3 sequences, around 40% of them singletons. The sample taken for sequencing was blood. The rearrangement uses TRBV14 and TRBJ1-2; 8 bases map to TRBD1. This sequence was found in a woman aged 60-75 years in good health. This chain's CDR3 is CASSLSTGQAYGYTF. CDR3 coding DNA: TGTGCCAGCAGCCTAAGCACGGGACAGGCCTATGGCTACACCTTC. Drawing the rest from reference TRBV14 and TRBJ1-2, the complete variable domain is EAGVTQFPSHSVIEKGQTVTLRCDPISGHDNLYWYRRVMGKEIKFLLHFVKESKQDESGMPNNRFLAERTGGTYSTLKVQPAELEDSGVYFCASSLSTGQAYGYTFGSGTRLTVV.